Listed here are 23 T cell receptor beta chains from one sample, sequenced in a study of T cells in narcolepsy (dated by TCRdb to about 2018). The library was made by the immunoSEQ multiplex PCR assay. The immuneACCESS repertoire file appears here via TCRdb, limited to in-frame rearrangements. These files lack a portion of the clones; in checked studies, under half of the deficit traces to unresolved V genes, and the cause of the others is not known. This sample has about 32,000 clones in its table, and around 77% of those were observed once. Of the sample, around 3.8% is held by the ten largest clones. The specimen sequenced was memory (CD45RA-) CD4+ T cells from blood. Reading the label with the study, this specimen's cell subset or site is: memory T cells sorted ex vivo from peripheral blood. The receptors come from a human donor in good health.

The CDR3: CASSDFGYRPYEQYF. CDR3 DNA sequence: TGTGCCAGCAGTGATTTCGGCTACAGGCCCTACGAGCAGTACTTC. The rearrangement uses TRBV6-1 and TRBJ2-7; weak D call: TRBD1 (5 bases). V shed 3 bases and J shed 2 bases, with 14 bases lying between them. CDR1 is MNHNS and CDR2 is SASEGT in the germline V gene. This CDR3 contains 15 residues.

The rearrangement joins TRBV5-8 to TRBJ2-4; the D is unclear. CDR3 size: 16 residues. Germline loops: CDR1 SGHTS, CDR2 YDEGEE. V was pared by 6 bases and J by 2 bases, with 18 bases between. This chain's CDR3 is CASKSKAPRTKNIQYF. The CDR3 coding sequence is TGTGCCAGCAAAAGCAAAGCCCCGCGGACCAAAAACATTCAGTACTTC.

This clone appeared a single time. V gene TRBV11-2 combines with J gene TRBJ2-3, with D possibly matching TRBD2 (5 bases). CDR1 and CDR2 from the germline V gene are SGHAT and FQNNGV. V shed 5 bases and J shed 4 bases, with 13 bases lying between them. The CDR3 is 14 amino acids. The CDR3 protein is CASSPQSSSDTQYF. The CDR3 DNA reads TGTGCCAGCAGCCCTCAATCTAGCTCAGATACGCAGTATTTT. The full variable domain, rest sourced from reference TRBV11-2 and TRBJ2-3, is EAGVAQSPRYKIIEKRQSVAFWCNPISGHATLYWYQQILGQGPKLLIQFQNNGVVDDSQLPKDRFSAERLKGVDSTLKIQPAKLEDSAVYLCASSPQSSSDTQYFGPGTRLTVL.

The chain has TRBV7-9 and TRBJ2-3; D is tentatively TRBD1 or TRBD2 (5 bases each). Trimming cost V 5 bases and J 3 bases, with 15 bases left between them. Germline loops: CDR1 SEHNR, CDR2 FQNEAQ (reference sequence). There are 15 residues in the CDR3. CDR3 coding DNA: TGTGCCAGCAGCCCTCTTTCTTGGGGGACAGATACGCAGTATTTT. Its protein is CASSPLSWGTDTQYF.

The chain recombines TRBV5-4 with TRBJ1-1, with D perhaps matching TRBD1 (5 bases). The germline V gene encodes CDR1 SGHNT and CDR2 YYREEE (reference sequence). V was pared by 1 base and J by 7 bases, with 14 bases between. The CDR3 covers 14 residues. DNA for the CDR3: TGTGCCAGCAGCTTGTTTGATAGGGACGGTGAAGCTTTCTTT. Amino acids: CASSLFDRDGEAFF. Full variable domain (rest looked up from reference TRBV5-4 and TRBJ1-1): ETGVTQSPTHLIKTRGQQVTLRCSSQSGHNTVSWYQQALGQGPQFIFQYYREEENGRGNFPPRFSGLQFPNYSSELNVNALELDDSALYLCASSLFDRDGEAFFGQGTRLTVV.

The chain uses TRBV29-1 and TRBJ2-3; the D is unclear. V shed 4 bases and J shed 2 bases, with 10 bases lying between them. From germline, CDR1 is SQVTM and CDR2 ANQGSEA. The CDR3 loop spans 13 amino acids. CDR3 DNA sequence: TGCAGCGTTGGTACCGGCCTCACAGATACGCAGTATTTT. This codes for CSVGTGLTDTQYF.

This rearrangement joins TRBV4-1 to TRBJ2-3; D not resolved. This CDR3 is built from 14 residues. Trimming shortened V by 2 bases and J by 7 bases, and 13 bases separated the two germline ends. Germline V gives CDR1 MGHRA, CDR2 YSYEKL. CDR3 region: CASSQSRTENTQYF. The CDR3 DNA reads as TGCGCCAGCAGCCAATCAAGGACGGAGAATACGCAGTATTTT.

The rearrangement joins TRBV5-1 to TRBJ1-3; D gene uncertain. The germline V gene encodes CDR1 SGHRS and CDR2 YFSETQ. Trimming cost V 4 bases and J 4 bases, with 9 bases left between them. This CDR3 is built from 13 residues. In nucleotides, the CDR3 is TGCGCCAGCAGCGGGTTGGCAGGAAACACCATATATTTT. Translating gives CASSGLAGNTIYF.

The chain recombines TRBV29-1 with TRBJ1-2, with D possibly being TRBD1 (5 bases). The V gene's germline CDR1 is SQVTM and CDR2 ANQGSEA. The CDR3 is made up of 12 amino acids. V lost 6 bases to trimming and J lost 8 bases, with 16 bases between them. The CDR3 reads CSVVWGRSGYTF. The CDR3 DNA follows: TGCAGCGTGGTCTGGGGGAGGAGCGGCTACACCTTC.

CDR3 residues: CASSISRGQETQYF. The CDR3 region has the DNA TGTGCCAGTAGTATTTCTCGGGGACAAGAGACCCAGTACTTC. The chain combines TRBV19 with TRBJ2-5; perhaps TRBD2 as D (5 bases). The germline CDR1 and CDR2 sequences are LNHDA and SQIVND (reference sequence). With 3 bases removed from V and 2 bases from J, the gap between germline ends came to 10 bases. This CDR3 contains 14 residues.

This clone was seen once. The rearrangement links TRBV7-2 to TRBJ2-3; TRBD1 is a possible D gene (5 bases). With 5 bases removed from V and 5 bases from J, the gap between germline ends came to 23 bases. CDR3 length: 17 residues. Germline V lookup: CDR1 SGHTA, CDR2 FQGNSA. The CDR3 DNA is TGTGCCAGCAGCCCCTGGGGATGGCAGGGTCAGGAAGATACGCAGTATTTT. It yields the protein CASSPWGWQGQEDTQYF.

This clone was found a few times. The genes are TRBV7-9 and TRBJ2-1; 10 nucleotides line up with TRBD1. In germline, CDR1 is SEHNR, CDR2 FQNEAQ (reference sequence). Germline trimming cut 5 bases from V and 8 bases from J; bases unmatched to any gene: 18. CDR3 length equals 18 residues. This CDR3 is CASSALVGGTGASDEQFF. The CDR3 region has the DNA TGTGCCAGCAGCGCCCTGGTCGGGGGGACAGGGGCTTCAGATGAGCAGTTCTTC.

This chain joins TRBV18 and TRBJ2-4, with 7 bases aligning to TRBD1. The CDR3 has 15 residues. The V gene end was trimmed by 5 bases and the J gene end by 1 base; junction bases not matched to a gene: 5. Germline CDR1 is KGHSH and CDR2 is LQKENI. As DNA, the CDR3 is TGTGCCAGCTCAGTCCCAGGGGGTGCCAAAAACATTCAGTACTTC. It translates to CASSVPGGAKNIQYF.

This clone was seen once. The chain couples TRBV19 to TRBJ2-5; perhaps TRBD1 as D (5 bases). Germline CDR1 reads LNHDA; CDR2 reads SQIVND (reference sequence). Trimming pared 5 bases from V and 2 bases from J, leaving 12 bases between. The CDR3 has 14 amino acids. The chain's CDR3 is CASSLLGLQETQYF. The CDR3 DNA sequence: TGTGCCAGTAGTCTTCTGGGGCTGCAAGAGACCCAGTACTTC. The complete variable domain, with remaining parts taken from reference TRBV19 and TRBJ2-5, reads DGGITQSPKYLFRKEGQNVTLSCEQNLNHDAMYWYRQDPGQGLRLIYYSQIVNDFQKGDIAEGYSVSREKKESFPLTVTSAQKNPTAFYLCASSLLGLQETQYFGPGTRLLVL.

The chain employs TRBV7-9 and TRBJ2-7; D could derive from TRBD1 or TRBD2 (5 bases each). Trimming removed 5 bases at V and 7 bases at J, with 18 bases between. This CDR3 has 14 amino acids. Germline values: CDR1 SEHNR, CDR2 FQNEAQ (reference sequence). The CDR3 region has the DNA TGTGCCAGCAGCCTCCGGGACCCGTCTTCTGAGCAGTACTTC. It is translated as CASSLRDPSSEQYF.

This clone was detected a few times. This chain uses TRBV11-2 with TRBJ1-1, with unresolved D. Germline CDR1 and CDR2: SGHAT and FQNNGV. Trimming shortened V by 6 bases and J by 7 bases, and 12 bases separated the two germline ends. The CDR3 is 12 residues long. The CDR3 is CASSPVGFEAFF. CDR3 nucleotides: TGTGCCAGCAGTCCCGTCGGATTTGAAGCTTTCTTT.

The chain combines TRBV11-3 with TRBJ2-3; D gene unclear. The CDR3 is made up of 13 amino acids. Trimming removed 2 bases at V and 5 bases at J, with 8 bases between. Germline assignment: CDR1 SGHNT and CDR2 YENEEA. The CDR3 sequence is CASSLNFGDTQYF. The CDR3 coding sequence is TGTGCCAGCAGCTTAAATTTTGGAGATACGCAGTATTTT.

This clone was found a few times. This chain uses TRBV7-6 with TRBJ1-3; D gene ambiguous. V lost 2 bases to trimming and J lost 8 bases, with 4 bases between them. Germline CDR1 SGHVS, CDR2 FNYEAQ. The CDR3 contains 11 residues. The CDR3 loop is CASSLSDTIYF. CDR3 nucleotides: TGTGCCAGCAGCTTATCAGACACCATATATTTT.

The rearrangement joins TRBV2 to TRBJ2-7; D is possibly TRBD2 (6 bases). V shed 6 bases and J shed 6 bases, with 12 bases lying between them. The CDR3 spans 12 residues. CDR1 and CDR2 (germline): SNHLY, FYNNEI. The CDR3 sequence is CASRVRGFEQYF. DNA for the CDR3: TGTGCCAGCAGGGTACGGGGGTTCGAGCAGTACTTC.

The rearrangement joins TRBV9 to TRBJ1-3; TRBD1 is a possible D gene (5 bases). Trimming shortened V by 0 bases and J by 8 bases, and 15 bases separated the two germline ends. The CDR3 totals 15 residues. Germline V gene sequence: CDR1 SGDLS, CDR2 YYNGEE. The DNA for the CDR3 is TGTGCCAGCAGCGTAGGAGTTCAGGGTTCGGACACCATATATTTT. Its protein product is CASSVGVQGSDTIYF.

This clone occurred a few times. The chain links TRBV2 to TRBJ2-7; D may be TRBD1 (5 bases). The V gene lost 3 bases and the J gene lost 1 base, with 10 bases spanning the gap. Germline V CDR1 and CDR2: SNHLY, FYNNEI. This CDR3 is 14 amino acids long. CDR3 region: CASSDRVGSYEQYF. In nucleotides, the CDR3 is TGTGCCAGCAGTGACAGGGTTGGATCCTACGAGCAGTACTTC.

The rearrangement links TRBV7-8 to TRBJ2-5; TRBD2 agrees at 7 bases. The J call could be wrong; TRBJ2-7 is a better fit for the DNA end. CDR1 and CDR2 from the germline V gene are SGHVS and FQNEAQ. The CDR3 consists of 15 residues. The CDR3 reads CASSLALAEYYEQYF. The CDR3 DNA sequence: TGTGCCAGCAGCTTGGCTCTAGCGGAGTACTACGAGCAGTACTTC.

The rearrangement joins TRBV6-1 to TRBJ1-2; unclear D gene. CDR1 is MNHNS and CDR2 is SASEGT in the germline V gene. Trimming shortened V by 1 base and J by 4 bases, and 7 bases separated the two germline ends. CDR3 length: 13 residues. The CDR3 spells CASSEGQRYGYTF. CDR3 coding DNA: TGTGCCAGCAGTGAAGGTCAGCGCTATGGCTACACCTTC.